This TCR beta chain was found in a study of post-analysis software for immune sequencing data. Study at large: Patients had relapsing-remitting, secondary progressive or progressive-relapsing multiple sclerosis; some lacked subtype. Study observations and caveats: In multiple sclerosis, normalized Chao1 diversity was significantly below that of controls. Compared with controls, patients had more of 4 to 6 TRBV segments, including TRBV5-6, TRBV5-1 and TRBV20-1. Strong same-batch co-clustering of samples appeared with F measure clustering.

Germline CDR1 and CDR2: DFQATT and SNEGSKA (reference sequence). The V gene end was trimmed by 2 bases and the J gene end by 4 bases; junction bases not matched to a gene: 5. CDR3 size: 14 residues. Of note for this clonotype: Its specificity is unknown.

Unique molecular identifiers were carried by the TCR beta cDNA libraries. Yield was some 540,000 cDNA molecules from roughly 0.93 to 9.6 million T cells. TCRdb passed the PCR reads through MiXCR, listing each CDR3 protein once. In the table there are hundreds of thousands of distinct CDR3 sequences, approximately 46% of which are singletons. The chain combines TRBV20-1 with TRBJ2-1; 7 bases match TRBD1. This receptor was identified in a girl between 5 and 17 years old with multiple sclerosis. Sequencing used blood. The CDR3 DNA reads as TGCAGTGCTAGACAGGGGGAGATTTACAATGAGCAGTTCTTC. Translation gives CSARQGEIYNEQFF.